This T cell receptor (beta chain) was identified during a study of T-cell reconstitution after alpha-beta-depleted transplantation in children. Study outcomes and limitations: About two months after transplant, alpha-beta T cells reportedly came from several hundred expanded graft clones. Newly produced T cells mostly accounted for T-cell counts and diversity one year post-transplant. The origin of high day-60 TCRbeta diversity in some patients lay in surviving recipient T cells and thymic progenitors.

CDR1 is SEHNR, CDR2 FQNEAQ, per germline (reference sequence). The length of the CDR3 is 17 residues. V was pared by 2 bases and J by 0 bases, with 14 bases between. A TCRbeta library incorporating unique molecular identifiers was prepared. TCRdb re-analysed the PCR reads in MiXCR, keeping a single row per CDR3 protein. The data hold almost 600,000 distinct CDR3 sequences, with over 20% observed a single time. About this clonotype: Its antigen is unidentified.

This receptor was taken from a boy under two years old with Wiskott-Aldrich syndrome, due to receive a stem cell transplant. V usage is TRBV7-9 and J usage is TRBJ2-4, with D tentatively TRBD2 (6 bases). The sequenced sample was PBMCs, obtained before TCRalphabeta/CD19-depleted stem cell transplant. The CDR3: CASSLKGGNIAKNIQYF. CDR3 bases: TGTGCCAGCAGCTTAAAGGGCGGGAATATAGCCAAAAACATTCAGTACTTC.